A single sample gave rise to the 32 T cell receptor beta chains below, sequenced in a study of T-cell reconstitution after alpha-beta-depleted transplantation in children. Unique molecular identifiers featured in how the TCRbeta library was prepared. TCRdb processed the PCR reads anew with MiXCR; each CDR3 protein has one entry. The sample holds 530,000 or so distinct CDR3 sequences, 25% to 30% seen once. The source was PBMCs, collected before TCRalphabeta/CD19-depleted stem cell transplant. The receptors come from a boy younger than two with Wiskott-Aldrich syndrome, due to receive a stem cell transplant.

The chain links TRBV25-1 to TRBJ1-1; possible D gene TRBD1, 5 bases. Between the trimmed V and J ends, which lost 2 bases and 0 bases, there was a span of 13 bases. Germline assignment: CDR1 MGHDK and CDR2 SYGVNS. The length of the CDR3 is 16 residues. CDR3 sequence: CASSEALGTVNTEAFF. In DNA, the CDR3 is TGTGCCAGCAGTGAAGCCCTTGGGACGGTGAACACTGAAGCTTTCTTT.

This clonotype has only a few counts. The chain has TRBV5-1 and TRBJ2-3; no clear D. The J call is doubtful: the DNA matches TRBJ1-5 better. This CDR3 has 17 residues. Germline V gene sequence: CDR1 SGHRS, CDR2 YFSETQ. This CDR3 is CASSLRSIGGSTDTQHF. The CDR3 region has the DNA TGCGCCAGCAGCTTGCGTTCCATTGGTGGGTCCACAGATACGCAGCATTTT.

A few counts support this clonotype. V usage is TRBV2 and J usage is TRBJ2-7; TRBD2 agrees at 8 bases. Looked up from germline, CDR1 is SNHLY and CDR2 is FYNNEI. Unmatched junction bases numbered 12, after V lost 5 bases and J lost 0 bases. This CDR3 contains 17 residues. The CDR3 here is CASSRVAGTLSSYEQYF. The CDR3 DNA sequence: TGTGCCAGCAGTAGGGTAGCGGGGACACTCAGCTCCTACGAGCAGTACTTC.

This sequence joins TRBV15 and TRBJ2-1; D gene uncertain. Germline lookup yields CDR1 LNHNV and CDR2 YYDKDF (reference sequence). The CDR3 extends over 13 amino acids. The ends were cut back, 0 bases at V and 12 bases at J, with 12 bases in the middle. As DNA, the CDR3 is TGTGCCACCAGCAGAGATTTGGAAGCGTTGCAGTTCTTC. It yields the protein CATSRDLEALQFF.

The CDR3 loop is CASSSPGTGFRDEQFF. DNA of the CDR3: TGTGCCAGCAGCTCACCGGGGACTGGATTCCGCGATGAGCAGTTCTTC. This chain uses TRBV7-9 with TRBJ2-1; D is possibly TRBD2 (6 bases). Germline loops: CDR1 SEHNR, CDR2 FQNEAQ (reference sequence). The CDR3 is 16 residues long. Trimming removed 4 bases from V and 8 bases from J, with 21 bases in between.

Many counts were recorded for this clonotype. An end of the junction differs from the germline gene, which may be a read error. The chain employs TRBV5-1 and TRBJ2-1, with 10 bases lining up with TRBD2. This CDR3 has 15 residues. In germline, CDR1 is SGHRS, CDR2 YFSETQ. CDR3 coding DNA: TGTGCCAGCAGCTTGACTAGCGGGTCCTACAATGAGCAGTTCTTC. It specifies CASSLTSGSYNEQFF.

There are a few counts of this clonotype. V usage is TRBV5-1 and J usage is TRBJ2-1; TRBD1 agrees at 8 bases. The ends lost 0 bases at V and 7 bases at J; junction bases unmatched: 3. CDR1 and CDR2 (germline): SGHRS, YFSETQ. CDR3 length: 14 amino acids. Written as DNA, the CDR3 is TGCGCCAGCAGCTTGGTTAGACAGGGGAATGAGCAGTTCTTC. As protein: CASSLVRQGNEQFF.

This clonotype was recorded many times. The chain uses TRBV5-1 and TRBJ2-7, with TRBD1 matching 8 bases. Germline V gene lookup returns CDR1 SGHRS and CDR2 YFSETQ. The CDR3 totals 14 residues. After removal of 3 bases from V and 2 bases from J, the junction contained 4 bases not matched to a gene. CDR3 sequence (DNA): TGCGCCAGCAGCTCGACGACAGGGGCCTACGAGCAGTACTTC. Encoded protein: CASSSTTGAYEQYF.

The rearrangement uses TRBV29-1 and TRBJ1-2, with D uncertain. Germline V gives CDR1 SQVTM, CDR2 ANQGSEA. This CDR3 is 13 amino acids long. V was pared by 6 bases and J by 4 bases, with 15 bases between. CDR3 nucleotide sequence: TGCAGCGTCGCCGGTCAGATGGGCTATGGCTACACCTTC. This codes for CSVAGQMGYGYTF. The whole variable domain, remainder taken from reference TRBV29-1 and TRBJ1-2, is SAVISQKPSRDICQRGTSLTIQCQVDSQVTMMFWYRQQPGQSLTLIATANQGSEATYESGFVIDKFPISRPNLTFSTLTVSNMSPEDSSIYLCSVAGQMGYGYTFGSGTRLTVV.

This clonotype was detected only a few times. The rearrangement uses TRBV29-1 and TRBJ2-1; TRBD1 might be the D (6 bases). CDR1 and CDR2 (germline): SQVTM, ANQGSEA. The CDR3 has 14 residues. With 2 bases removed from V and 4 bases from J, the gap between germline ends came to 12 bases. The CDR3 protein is CSVELDRKYNEQFF. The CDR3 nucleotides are TGCAGCGTTGAATTGGACAGAAAATACAATGAGCAGTTCTTC.

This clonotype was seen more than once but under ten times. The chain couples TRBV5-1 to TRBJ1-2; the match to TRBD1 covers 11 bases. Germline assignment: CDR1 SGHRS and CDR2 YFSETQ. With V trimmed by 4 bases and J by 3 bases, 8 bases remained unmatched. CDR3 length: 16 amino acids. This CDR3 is CASSPDRGQGDYGYTF. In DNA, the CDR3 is TGCGCCAGCAGCCCCGATAGGGGACAGGGGGACTATGGCTACACCTTC.

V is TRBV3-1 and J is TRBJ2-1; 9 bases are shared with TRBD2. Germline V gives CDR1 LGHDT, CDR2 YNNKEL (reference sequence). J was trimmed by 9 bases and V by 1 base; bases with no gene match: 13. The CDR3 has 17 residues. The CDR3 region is CASSQGPLAGVFPEQFF. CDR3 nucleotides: TGTGCCAGCAGCCAAGGACCTTTAGCGGGAGTTTTCCCTGAGCAGTTCTTC.

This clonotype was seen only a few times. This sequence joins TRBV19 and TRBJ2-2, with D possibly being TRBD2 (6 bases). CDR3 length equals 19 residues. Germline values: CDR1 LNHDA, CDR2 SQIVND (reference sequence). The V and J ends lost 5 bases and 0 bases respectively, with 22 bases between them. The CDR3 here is CASSPPVGGNFANTGELFF. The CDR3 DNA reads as TGTGCCAGTAGTCCCCCCGTCGGGGGAAACTTCGCGAACACCGGGGAGCTGTTTTTT.

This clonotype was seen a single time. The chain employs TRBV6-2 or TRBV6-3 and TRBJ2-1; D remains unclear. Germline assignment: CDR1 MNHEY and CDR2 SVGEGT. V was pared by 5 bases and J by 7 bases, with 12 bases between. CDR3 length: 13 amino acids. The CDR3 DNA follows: TGTGCCAGCAGTATGATAGGTCGTAATGAGCAGTTCTTC. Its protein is CASSMIGRNEQFF.

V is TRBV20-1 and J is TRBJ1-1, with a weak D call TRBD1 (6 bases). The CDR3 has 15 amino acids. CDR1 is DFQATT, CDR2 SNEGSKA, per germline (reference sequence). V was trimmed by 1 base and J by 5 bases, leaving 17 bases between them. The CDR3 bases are TGCAGTGCTAGAGCACCGTTCACAGGGAGGACTGAAGCTTTCTTT. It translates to CSARAPFTGRTEAFF.

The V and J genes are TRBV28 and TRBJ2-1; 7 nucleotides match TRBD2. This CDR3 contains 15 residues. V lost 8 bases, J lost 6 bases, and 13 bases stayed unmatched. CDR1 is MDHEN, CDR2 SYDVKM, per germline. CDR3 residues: CASGPGLAAPNEQFF. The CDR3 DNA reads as TGTGCCAGCGGCCCGGGGCTAGCGGCACCCAATGAGCAGTTCTTC.

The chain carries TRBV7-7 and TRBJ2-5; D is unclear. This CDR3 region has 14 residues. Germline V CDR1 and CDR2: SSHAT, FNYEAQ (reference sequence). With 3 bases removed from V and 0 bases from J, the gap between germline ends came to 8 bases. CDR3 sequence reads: CASSFSRNQETQYF. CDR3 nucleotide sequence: TGTGCCAGCAGCTTTTCGAGGAACCAAGAGACCCAGTACTTC.

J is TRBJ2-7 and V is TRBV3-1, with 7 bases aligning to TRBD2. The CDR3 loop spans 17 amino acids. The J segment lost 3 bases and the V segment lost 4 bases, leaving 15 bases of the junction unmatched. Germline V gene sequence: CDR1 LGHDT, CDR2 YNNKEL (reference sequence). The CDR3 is CASSLLSGPNRFYEQYF. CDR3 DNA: TGTGCCAGCAGCCTACTTAGCGGGCCTAACCGCTTCTACGAGCAGTACTTC.

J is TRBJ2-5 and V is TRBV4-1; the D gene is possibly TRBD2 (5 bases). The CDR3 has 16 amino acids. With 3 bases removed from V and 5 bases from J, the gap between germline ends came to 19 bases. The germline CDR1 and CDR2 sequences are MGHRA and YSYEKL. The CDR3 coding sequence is TGCGCCAGCAGCCACGTCGAACTAGAGGTGGGGGAGACCCAGTACTTC. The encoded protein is CASSHVELEVGETQYF.

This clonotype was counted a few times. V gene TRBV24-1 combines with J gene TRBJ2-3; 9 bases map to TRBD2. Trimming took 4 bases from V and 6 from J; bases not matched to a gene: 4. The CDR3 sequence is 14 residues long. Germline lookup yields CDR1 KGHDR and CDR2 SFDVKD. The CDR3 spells CATSEAGGRDTQYF. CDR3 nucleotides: TGTGCCACCAGTGAAGCGGGAGGCCGGGATACGCAGTATTTT.

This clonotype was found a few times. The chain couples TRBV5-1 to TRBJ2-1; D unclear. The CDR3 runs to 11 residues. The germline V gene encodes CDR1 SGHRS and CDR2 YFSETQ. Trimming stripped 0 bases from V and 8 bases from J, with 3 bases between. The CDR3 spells CASSLGHEQFF. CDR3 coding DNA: TGCGCCAGCAGCTTGGGCCATGAGCAGTTCTTC.

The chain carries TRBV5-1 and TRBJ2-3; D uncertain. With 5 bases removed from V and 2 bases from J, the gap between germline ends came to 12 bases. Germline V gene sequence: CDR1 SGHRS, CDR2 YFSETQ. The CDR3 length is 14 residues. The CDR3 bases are TGCGCCAGCAGTCTTACTACGTTCACAGATACGCAGTATTTT. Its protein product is CASSLTTFTDTQYF.

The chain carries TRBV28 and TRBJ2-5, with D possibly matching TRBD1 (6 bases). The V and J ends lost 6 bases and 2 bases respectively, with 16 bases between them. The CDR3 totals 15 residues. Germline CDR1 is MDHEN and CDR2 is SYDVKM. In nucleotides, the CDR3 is TGTGCCAGCAGCCGAGGACAGAGGCCTCAAGAGACCCAGTACTTC. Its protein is CASSRGQRPQETQYF.

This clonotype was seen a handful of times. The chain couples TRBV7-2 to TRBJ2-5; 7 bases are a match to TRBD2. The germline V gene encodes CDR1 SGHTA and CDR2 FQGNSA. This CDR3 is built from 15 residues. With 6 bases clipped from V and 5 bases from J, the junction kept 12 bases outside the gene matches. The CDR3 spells CASSTTREGWETQYF. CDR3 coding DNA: TGTGCCAGCAGTACCACGAGGGAGGGCTGGGAGACCCAGTACTTC.

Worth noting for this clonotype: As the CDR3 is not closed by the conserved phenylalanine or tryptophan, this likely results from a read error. The CDR3 sequence is CASSLEQGGSYEQYL. The CDR3 region has the DNA TGCGCCAGCAGCTTGGAGCAGGGCGGCTCCTACGAGCAGTACCTC. The chain has TRBV5-1 and TRBJ2-7; perhaps TRBD1 as D (5 bases). Trimming pared 0 bases from V and 0 bases from J, leaving 10 bases between. Germline V gives CDR1 SGHRS, CDR2 YFSETQ. This CDR3 contains 15 residues.

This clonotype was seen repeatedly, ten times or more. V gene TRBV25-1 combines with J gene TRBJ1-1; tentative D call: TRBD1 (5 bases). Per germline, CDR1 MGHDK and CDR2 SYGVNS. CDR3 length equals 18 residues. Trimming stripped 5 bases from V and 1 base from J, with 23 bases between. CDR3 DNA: TGTGCCAGCAGTCCTCTTTACGACAAGGGGCAGGGGAACACTGAAGCTTTCTTT. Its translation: CASSPLYDKGQGNTEAFF.

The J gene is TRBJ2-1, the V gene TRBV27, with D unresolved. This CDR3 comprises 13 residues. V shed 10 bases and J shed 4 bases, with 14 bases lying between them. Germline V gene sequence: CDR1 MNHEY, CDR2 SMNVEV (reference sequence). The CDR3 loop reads CATMRRSYNEQFF. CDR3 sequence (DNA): TGTGCCACCATGAGGCGCTCTTACAATGAGCAGTTCTTC.

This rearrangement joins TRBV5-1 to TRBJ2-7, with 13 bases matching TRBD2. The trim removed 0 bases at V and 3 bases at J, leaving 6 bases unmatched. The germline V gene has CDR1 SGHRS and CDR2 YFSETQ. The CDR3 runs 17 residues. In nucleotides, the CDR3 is TGCGCCAGCAGCTTGGACGGGACTAGCGGGACCAGCTACGAGCAGTACTTC. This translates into CASSLDGTSGTSYEQYF. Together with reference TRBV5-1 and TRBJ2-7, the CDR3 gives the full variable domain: KAGVTQTPRYLIKTRGQQVTLSCSPISGHRSVSWYQQTPGQGLQFLFEYFSETQRNKGNFPGRFSGRQFSNSRSEMNVSTLELGDSALYLCASSLDGTSGTSYEQYFGPGTRLTVT.

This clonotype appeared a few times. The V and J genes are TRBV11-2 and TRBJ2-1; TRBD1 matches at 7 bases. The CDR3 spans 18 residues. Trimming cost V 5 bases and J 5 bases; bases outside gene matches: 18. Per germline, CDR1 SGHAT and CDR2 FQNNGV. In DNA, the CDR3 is TGTGCCAGCAGCATGCGTCCTACCGTAGGGGGCTCGAACAATGAGCAGTTCTTC. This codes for CASSMRPTVGGSNNEQFF.

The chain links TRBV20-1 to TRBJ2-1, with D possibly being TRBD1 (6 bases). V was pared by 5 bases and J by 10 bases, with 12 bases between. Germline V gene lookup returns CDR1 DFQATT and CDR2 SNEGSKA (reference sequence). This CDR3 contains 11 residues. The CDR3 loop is CSAFTGNEQFF. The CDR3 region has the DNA TGCAGTGCTTTCACAGGGAACGAGCAGTTCTTC.

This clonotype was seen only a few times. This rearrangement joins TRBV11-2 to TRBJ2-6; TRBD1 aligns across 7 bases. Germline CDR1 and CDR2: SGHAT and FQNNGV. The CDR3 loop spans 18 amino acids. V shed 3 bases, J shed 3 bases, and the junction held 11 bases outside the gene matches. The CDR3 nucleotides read TGTGCCAGCAGCTTGGGGATGGGACAGTACTATGGGGCCAACGTCCTGACTTTC. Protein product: CASSLGMGQYYGANVLTF.

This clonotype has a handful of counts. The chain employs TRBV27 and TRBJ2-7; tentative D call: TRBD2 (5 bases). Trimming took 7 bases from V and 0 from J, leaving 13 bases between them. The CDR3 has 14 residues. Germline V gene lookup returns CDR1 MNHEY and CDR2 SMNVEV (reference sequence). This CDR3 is CASKQRFSSYEQYF. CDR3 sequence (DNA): TGTGCCAGCAAGCAGCGGTTTAGCTCCTACGAGCAGTACTTC.